Shown below are 28 T cell receptor beta chains from a single sample sequenced in a study of early T cells in non-severe SARS-CoV-2 infection. One entry per CDR3 protein, called by TCRdb with MiXCR from the 5' RACE reads. The sample includes roughly 41,000 distinct CDR3 sequences, 5% to 6% of them seen just once. Sample: whole blood, taken at baseline. These TCRs come from an adult who was a healthcare worker with PCR-confirmed SARS-CoV-2 infection or an uninfected control (not recorded which).

The chain combines TRBV3-1 with TRBJ1-2; the D is unclear. The CDR3 has 13 residues. The germline V gene encodes CDR1 LGHDT and CDR2 YNNKEL (reference sequence). V was pared by 4 bases and J by 6 bases, with 12 bases between. As DNA, the CDR3 is TGTGCCAGCAGCCCCTTATCGTTGGATGGCTACACCTTC. Translated, it gives CASSPLSLDGYTF.

This clonotype was picked up one time. V gene TRBV27 combines with J gene TRBJ1-2, with no clear D. The V end was cut by 6 bases, the J end by 7 bases, with 24 bases between. The CDR3 consists of 16 residues. Germline V gene lookup returns CDR1 MNHEY and CDR2 SMNVEV (reference sequence). CDR3 sequence reads: CASRVLGPLSLFGYTF. The CDR3 DNA sequence: TGTGCCAGCAGGGTTCTTGGCCCTTTATCCCTTTTTGGCTACACCTTC.

This clonotype occurred many times. The V call is TRBV6-6, the J call TRBJ2-5, with D perhaps assigned TRBD1 or TRBD2 (5 bases each). The CDR3 consists of 16 residues. The ends were cut back, 2 bases at V and 5 bases at J, with 18 bases in the middle. Germline lookup yields CDR1 MNHNY and CDR2 SVGAGI (reference sequence). CDR3 sequence reads: CASSYPPPEWGETQYF. CDR3 DNA: TGTGCCAGCAGTTACCCCCCGCCGGAGTGGGGGGAGACCCAGTACTTC.

This clonotype was seen a handful of times. The gene calls are TRBV5-6 and TRBJ2-5; 8 bases fit TRBD1. Trimming removed 3 bases from V and 5 bases from J; junction bases left unmatched: 6. The CDR3 consists of 14 residues. Germline-derived CDR1 and CDR2 are SGHDT and YYEEEE. The CDR3 sequence is CASSSGGVGETQYF. The CDR3 nucleotides are TGTGCCAGCAGCTCAGGGGGCGTTGGGGAGACCCAGTACTTC.

This clonotype was recorded many times. This chain joins TRBV6-1 and TRBJ1-1, with D hard to call. The CDR3 runs to 11 residues. Trimming left V 8 bases short and J 1 base short, with 5 bases between. Germline values: CDR1 MNHNS, CDR2 SASEGT. Here the CDR3 DNA reads TGTGCCAGCCAGGAGAACACTGAAGCTTTCTTT. As protein: CASQENTEAFF.

This clonotype was picked up many times. The chain couples TRBV6-4 to TRBJ2-1; D not resolved. This CDR3 contains 13 residues. Trimming took off 0 bases at V and 9 bases at J, with 9 bases between the two ends. Germline V gene data show CDR1 as MRHNA and CDR2 as SNTAGT. CDR3 sequence: CASSDSLYGEQFF. Written as DNA, the CDR3 is TGTGCCAGCAGTGACTCCCTGTACGGTGAGCAGTTCTTC.

This rearrangement joins TRBV28 to TRBJ2-2; 10 bases map to TRBD1. Trimming removed 4 bases from V and 3 bases from J; junction bases left unmatched: 5. This CDR3 is built from 16 residues. Germline values: CDR1 MDHEN, CDR2 SYDVKM. CDR3 loop: CASSSAGTGDTGELFF. DNA of the CDR3: TGTGCCAGCAGTTCTGCCGGGACAGGGGACACCGGGGAGCTGTTTTTT.

This clonotype occurred a few times. The chain recombines TRBV19 with TRBJ1-4; TRBD1 might be the D (5 bases). V was shortened by 5 bases and J by 8 bases, with 15 bases between the two germline ends. Germline assignment: CDR1 LNHDA and CDR2 SQIVND (reference sequence). This CDR3 contains 14 residues. Here the CDR3 reads CASSVRDLEEKLFF. The CDR3 DNA reads as TGTGCCAGTAGTGTCCGGGACTTGGAAGAAAAACTGTTTTTT.

This clonotype was seen at least ten times. The rearrangement links TRBV6-1 to TRBJ2-3, with TRBD2 identical over 9 bases. Germline CDR1 reads MNHNS; CDR2 reads SASEGT. The CDR3 runs to 18 residues. V was clipped by 3 bases and J by 4 bases; unmatched bases: 14. The CDR3 here is CASSDKRIAGARPDTQYF. The DNA for the CDR3 is TGTGCCAGCAGTGATAAGCGAATAGCGGGAGCCCGCCCAGATACGCAGTATTTT.

This clonotype was observed many times. V usage is TRBV28 and J usage is TRBJ2-7, with D possibly matching TRBD2 (6 bases). Deletions cut 6 bases from V and 2 bases from J, with 14 bases between. This CDR3 comprises 14 residues. CDR1 and CDR2 (germline): MDHEN, SYDVKM. The CDR3 DNA reads as TGTGCCAGCAGAACCATGGGGGGACCCTACGAGCAGTACTTC. Amino acid sequence: CASRTMGGPYEQYF.

The table lists this clonotype with many counts. This chain uses TRBV12-3 or TRBV12-4 with TRBJ1-4; D not certain. Trimming removed 3 bases from V and 7 bases from J, with 9 bases in between. The length of the CDR3 is 13 residues. CDR3 residues: CASSFVKGEKLFF. CDR3 coding DNA: TGTGCCAGCAGTTTCGTGAAGGGTGAAAAACTGTTTTTT.

This clonotype was recorded many times. V is TRBV27 and J is TRBJ1-6; D is perhaps TRBD1 (5 bases). The CDR3 runs 15 residues. V dropped 8 bases and J dropped 7 bases, with 18 bases sitting between them. CDR1 and CDR2 from the germline V gene are MNHEY and SMNVEV (reference sequence). The CDR3 protein is CASAGEGQGNSPLHF. CDR3 DNA sequence: TGTGCCAGCGCTGGGGAGGGGCAGGGCAATTCACCCCTCCACTTT.

This clonotype was observed at least ten times. J is TRBJ2-3 and V is TRBV21-1; the table gives TRBD1 as D, unverified against the DNA. TRBV21-1 is noted as a pseudogene. The CDR3 has 14 residues. The CDR3 bases are TGTGCCAGCAGCTGTTCAGGGCTAGGCGATACGCAGTATTTT. This sequence encodes CASSCSGLGDTQYF.

The chain links TRBV3-1 to TRBJ1-2; 10 positions agree with TRBD1. With 4 bases clipped from V and 4 bases from J, the junction kept 9 bases outside the gene matches. The CDR3 length is 16 residues. Germline V gives CDR1 LGHDT, CDR2 YNNKEL (reference sequence). The chain's CDR3 is CASSPTGTGDGYGYTF. The CDR3 nucleotides are TGTGCCAGCAGCCCCACCGGGACAGGGGATGGCTATGGCTACACCTTC.

This clonotype showed up many times. This chain connects TRBV6-1 to TRBJ1-1; no firm D call. Germline CDR1 reads MNHNS; CDR2 reads SASEGT. The CDR3 is 14 residues long. Trimming took off 8 bases at V and 0 bases at J, with 13 bases between the two ends. CDR3 protein: CASLDYRMNTEAFF. CDR3 sequence (DNA): TGTGCCAGCCTGGACTATAGGATGAACACTGAAGCTTTCTTT.

Ten or more counts support this clonotype. The V and J genes are TRBV20-1 and TRBJ2-7; D is perhaps TRBD2 (6 bases). Germline CDR1 is DFQATT and CDR2 is SNEGSKA (reference sequence). Trimming pared 3 bases from V and 9 bases from J, leaving 24 bases between. The CDR3 totals 15 residues. CDR3 sequence: CSAREGRWGESWQYF. In nucleotides, the CDR3 is TGCAGTGCTAGGGAGGGCCGCTGGGGCGAGAGTTGGCAGTACTTC.

Ten or more counts support this clonotype. The rearrangement uses TRBV6-5 and TRBJ1-1; 7 nucleotides line up with TRBD1. The V gene's germline CDR1 is MNHEY and CDR2 SVGAGI. Unmatched junction bases numbered 8, after V lost 8 bases and J lost 2 bases. The CDR3 has 14 residues. CDR3 nucleotides: TGTGCCAGCCGACCGACAGGGCCCAACACTGAAGCTTTCTTT. Protein: CASRPTGPNTEAFF.

This clonotype was found many times. The V gene is TRBV10-3, the J gene TRBJ1-5; D is unresolved. CDR3 length: 13 amino acids. Trimming stripped 5 bases from V and 4 bases from J, with 9 bases between. Germline V gene data show CDR1 as ENHRY and CDR2 as SYGVKD. The CDR3 bases are TGTGCCATCAGTAGGCAGGAAAATCAGCCCCAGCATTTT. Translating gives CAISRQENQPQHF.

This clonotype was observed at least ten times. The chain combines TRBV28 with TRBJ2-5; weak D call: TRBD2 (6 bases). The CDR3 extends over 13 amino acids. V lost 6 bases and J 1 base, leaving 9 bases between the germline ends. Germline CDR1 and CDR2: MDHEN and SYDVKM. This CDR3 is CASRRDFQETQYF. Here the CDR3 DNA reads TGTGCCAGCAGAAGGGACTTCCAAGAGACCCAGTACTTC.

V gene TRBV27 combines with J gene TRBJ2-3; D is unclear. The germline gives CDR1 MNHEY, CDR2 SMNVEV (reference sequence). V lost 0 bases to trimming and J lost 6 bases, with 10 bases between them. CDR3 length: 14 residues. The CDR3 sequence is CASSLSRSSDTQYF. The CDR3 DNA reads as TGTGCCAGCAGTTTATCGAGAAGTTCCGATACGCAGTATTTT.

This clonotype occurred many times. The rearrangement links TRBV7-7 to TRBJ2-3, with a weak D call TRBD2 (5 bases). Germline V gives CDR1 SSHAT, CDR2 FNYEAQ (reference sequence). There are 13 residues in the CDR3. Trimming stripped 5 bases from V and 4 bases from J, with 10 bases between. The CDR3 nucleotides are TGTGCCAGCAGCCCGCCCGGGGCAGATACGCAGTATTTT. This gives the protein CASSPPGADTQYF.

This clonotype was seen many times. The V call is TRBV4-2, the J call TRBJ2-1, with 11 bases matching TRBD2. This CDR3 has 17 residues. Germline V CDR1 and CDR2: LGHNA, YNFKEQ. V trimming: 0 bases; J trimming: 4 bases; junction bases outside the gene matches: 5. The CDR3 bases are TGTGCCAGCAGCCAAGACGTAACTAGCGGGAGTTACAATGAGCAGTTCTTC. Amino acid sequence: CASSQDVTSGSYNEQFF.

The V call is TRBV24-1, the J call TRBJ2-3, with D unresolved. Germline V lookup: CDR1 KGHDR, CDR2 SFDVKD. This CDR3 has 14 amino acids. The V gene lost 6 bases and the J gene lost 1 base, with 10 bases spanning the gap. CDR3 nucleotide sequence: TGTGCCACCAGTCATGCAACCGGCACAGATACGCAGTATTTT. Translation: CATSHATGTDTQYF.

This clonotype was detected many times. The chain links TRBV20-1 to TRBJ2-7; 14 bases map to TRBD2. Per the germline V gene, CDR1 is DFQATT and CDR2 is SNEGSKA (reference sequence). The CDR3 spans 14 residues. V trimming: 6 bases; J trimming: 2 bases; junction bases outside the gene matches: 3. Here the CDR3 DNA reads TGCAGTGCGAGGACTAGCGGGAGGACCTACGAGCAGTACTTC. It codes for CSARTSGRTYEQYF.

This clonotype was detected ten times or more. The chain is built from TRBV11-2 and TRBJ2-5; D not resolved. V lost 5 bases and J 7 bases, leaving 23 bases between the germline ends. Per the germline V gene, CDR1 is SGHAT and CDR2 is FQNNGV. The CDR3 is 16 amino acids. The CDR3 loop reads CASSHMIGDGLGTQYF. For the CDR3, the DNA is TGTGCCAGCAGCCACATGATCGGAGACGGGCTTGGGACCCAGTACTTC.

This clonotype showed up just a few times. The chain couples TRBV3-1 to TRBJ2-7, with TRBD2 matching 13 bases. This CDR3 has 15 residues. The germline gives CDR1 LGHDT, CDR2 YNNKEL (reference sequence). V trimming: 5 bases; J trimming: 3 bases; junction bases outside the gene matches: 4. The CDR3 protein is CASSAGLAGNYEQYF. The CDR3 bases are TGTGCCAGCAGCGCGGGACTAGCGGGAAACTACGAGCAGTACTTC.

This clonotype has a count of ten or more. The chain recombines TRBV11-2 with TRBJ2-2; 8 bases align to TRBD2. V was pared by 4 bases and J by 5 bases, with 6 bases of the junction left unmatched. The CDR3 runs 15 residues. Germline V gene lookup returns CDR1 SGHAT and CDR2 FQNNGV. The CDR3 bases are TGTGCCAGCAGCTCAATAGCGGGACGGACCGGGGAGCTGTTTTTT. Its protein product is CASSSIAGRTGELFF.

This clonotype was counted ten times or more. The rearrangement uses TRBV3-1 and TRBJ2-7; D possibly corresponds to TRBD1 (5 bases). Germline V gene data show CDR1 as LGHDT and CDR2 as YNNKEL (reference sequence). Trimming removed 0 bases from V and 9 bases from J, with 12 bases in between. This CDR3 spans 13 amino acids. The CDR3 here is CASSQDWGSGQYF. The CDR3 nucleotides read TGTGCCAGCAGCCAAGATTGGGGCTCCGGGCAGTACTTC.